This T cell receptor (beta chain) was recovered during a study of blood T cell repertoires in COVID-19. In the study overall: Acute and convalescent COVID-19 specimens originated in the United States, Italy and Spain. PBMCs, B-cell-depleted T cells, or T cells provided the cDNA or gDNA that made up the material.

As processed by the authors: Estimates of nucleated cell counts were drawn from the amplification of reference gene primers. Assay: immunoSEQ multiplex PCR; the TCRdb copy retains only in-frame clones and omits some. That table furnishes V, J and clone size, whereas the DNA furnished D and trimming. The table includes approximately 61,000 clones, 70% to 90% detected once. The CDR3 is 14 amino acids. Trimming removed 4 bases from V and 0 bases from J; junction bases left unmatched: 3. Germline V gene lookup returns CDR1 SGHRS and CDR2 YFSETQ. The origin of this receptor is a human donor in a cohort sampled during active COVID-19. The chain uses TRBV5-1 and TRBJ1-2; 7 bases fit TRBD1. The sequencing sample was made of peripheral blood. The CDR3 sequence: CASSVGTANYGYTF. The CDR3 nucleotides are TGCGCCAGCAGCGTCGGGACAGCTAACTATGGCTACACCTTC.